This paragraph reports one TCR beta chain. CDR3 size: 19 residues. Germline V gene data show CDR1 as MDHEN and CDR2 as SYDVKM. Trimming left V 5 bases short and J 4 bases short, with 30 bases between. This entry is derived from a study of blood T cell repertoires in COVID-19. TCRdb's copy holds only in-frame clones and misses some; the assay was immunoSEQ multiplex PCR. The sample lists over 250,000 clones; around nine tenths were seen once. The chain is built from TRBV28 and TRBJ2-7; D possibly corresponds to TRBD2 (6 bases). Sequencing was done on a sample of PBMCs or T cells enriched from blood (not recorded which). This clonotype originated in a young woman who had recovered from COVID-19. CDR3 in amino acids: CASSPLMGDRAGTWYEQYF. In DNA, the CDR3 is TGTGCCAGCAGTCCCCTTATGGGGGACCGAGCCGGGACTTGGTACGAGCAGTACTTC.